This T cell receptor beta chain is drawn from a study of cytomegalovirus exposure and HLA in healthy donors. Study-wide results and caveats: Altogether, some 170 TCR beta chains were recorded as cytomegalovirus-associated. Specificity for CMV antigens was confirmed in vitro for three of the CMV-associated chains.

The germline V gene encodes CDR1 SGHNT and CDR2 YENEEA. With V trimmed by 5 bases and J by 3 bases, 4 bases remained unmatched. The CDR3 has 14 residues. As to this clone: Its antigen is unknown.

Data came from immunoSEQ multiplex PCR; TCRdb stores just in-frame clones and leaves some out. The sample holds 100,000 to 150,000 clones, roughly 95% seen once. The clonotype originates from a man aged 18 to 30 in good health and CMV-seronegative. The chain is built from TRBV11-3 and TRBJ2-7; 10 nucleotides agree with TRBD2. Material: PBMCs. CDR3 coding DNA: TGTGCCAGCAGCCCCGGGACTAGCGTCTACGAGCAGTACTTC. Translating gives CASSPGTSVYEQYF.